This passage covers 4 T cell receptor beta chains from one sample sequenced in a study of CXCR3-negative and CXCR3-positive naive CD8 T cells. Each TRB cDNA library was prepared by 5' RACE (with UMI labels). Each CDR3 protein gets one entry in TCRdb, which reprocessed the 5' RACE reads and gives no DNA. The table lists around 140,000 distinct CDR3 sequences. The sample comprised naive CXCR3- CD8+ T cells from blood. Subset denoted: CD45RO-CCR7+CD27+CD95- naive CD8+ T cells lacking CXCR3 (TNR3-). The receptor set was obtained from a human donor in good health. Some clones in this sample may be carry-over from other donors' samples.

The gene calls are TRBV12-3 or TRBV12-4 and TRBJ2-3. This CDR3 contains 17 residues. CDR3 amino acids: CASSRSGARVNTDTQYF.

The chain links TRBV7-6 to TRBJ2-3; TCRdb's D gene call, TRBD2, goes unchecked for lack of DNA. The CDR3 consists of 16 residues. Germline loops: CDR1 SGHVS, CDR2 FNYEAQ. The CDR3 here is CASSLAAGGPTDTQYF. Complete variable domain (other parts from reference TRBV7-6 and TRBJ2-3): GAGVSQSPRYKVTKRGQDVALRCDPISGHVSLYWYRQALGQGPEFLTYFNYEAQQDKSGLPNDRFSAERPEGSISTLTIQRTEQRDSAMYRCASSLAAGGPTDTQYFGPGTRLTVL.

The V gene is TRBV5-1, the J gene TRBJ2-7; with no DNA, the TCRdb D assignment of TRBD1 cannot be verified. This CDR3 has 14 amino acids. The germline V gene encodes CDR1 SGHRS and CDR2 YFSETQ. This CDR3 reads CASGWGVGIYEQYF.

V usage is TRBV7-9 and J usage is TRBJ2-7; TCRdb calls TRBD2, which cannot be checked without DNA. Germline V CDR1 and CDR2: SEHNR, FQNEAQ (reference sequence). The CDR3 extends over 14 amino acids. The chain's CDR3 is CASSLAVGHYEQYF.